This T cell receptor beta chain was documented in a study of CD8 T cells in Susac syndrome. RNA in amounts of roughly 0.5 to 1 ug was reverse transcribed with random hexamers. TCRdb reanalysed the immunoSEQ multiplex PCR reads using MiXCR and keeps one entry per CDR3 protein. The sample shows 120,000 or so distinct CDR3 sequences, more than 90% of them seen only once. V shed 2 bases and J shed 5 bases, with 15 bases lying between them. Germline V gives CDR1 SGHDT, CDR2 YYEEEE. The CDR3 consists of 15 residues. The receptor was isolated from a human donor with Susac syndrome. Specimen: CD8+ T cells from PBMCs. V usage is TRBV5-6 and J usage is TRBJ2-3; D uncertain. CDR3 sequence (DNA): TGTGCCAGCAGCTTCAAGATCAGCACTGGAGATACGCAGTATTTT. This sequence encodes CASSFKISTGDTQYF.